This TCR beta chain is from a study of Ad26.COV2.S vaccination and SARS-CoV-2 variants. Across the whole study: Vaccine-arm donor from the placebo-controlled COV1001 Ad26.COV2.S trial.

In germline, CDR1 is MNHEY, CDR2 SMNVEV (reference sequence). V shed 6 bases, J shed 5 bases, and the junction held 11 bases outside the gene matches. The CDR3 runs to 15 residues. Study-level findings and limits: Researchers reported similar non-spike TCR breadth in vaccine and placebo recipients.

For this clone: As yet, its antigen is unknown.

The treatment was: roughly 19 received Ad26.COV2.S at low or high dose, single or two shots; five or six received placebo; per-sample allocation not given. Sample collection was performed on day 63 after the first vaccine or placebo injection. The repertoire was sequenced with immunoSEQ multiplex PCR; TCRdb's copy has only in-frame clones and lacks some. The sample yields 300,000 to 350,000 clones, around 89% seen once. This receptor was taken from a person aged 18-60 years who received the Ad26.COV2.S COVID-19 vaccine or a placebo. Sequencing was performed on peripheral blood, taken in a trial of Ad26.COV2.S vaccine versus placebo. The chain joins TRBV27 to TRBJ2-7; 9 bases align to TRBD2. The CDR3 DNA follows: TGTGCCAGCAGGGGGGCGGGAGGGCCTCTCGACGAGCAGTACTTC. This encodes CASRGAGGPLDEQYF.